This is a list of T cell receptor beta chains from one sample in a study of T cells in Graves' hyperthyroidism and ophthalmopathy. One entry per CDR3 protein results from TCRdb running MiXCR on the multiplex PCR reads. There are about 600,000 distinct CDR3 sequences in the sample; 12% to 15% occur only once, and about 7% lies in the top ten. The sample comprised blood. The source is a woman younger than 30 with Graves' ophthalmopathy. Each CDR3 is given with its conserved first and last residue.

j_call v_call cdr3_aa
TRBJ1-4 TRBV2 CASSPRDGKFNEKLFF
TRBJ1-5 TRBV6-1 CASSYDQGADQPQHF
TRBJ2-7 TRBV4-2 CASSQDLAGGSSSYEQYF
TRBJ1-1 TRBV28 CASTPNLPNIAFF
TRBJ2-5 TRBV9 CASSPRRGSAYQETQYF
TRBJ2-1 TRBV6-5 CASSYPTGSEQFF
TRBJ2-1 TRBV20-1 CSARARPGLAGYNEQFF
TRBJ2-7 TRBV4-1 CASSQAGSYYEQYF
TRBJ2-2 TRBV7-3 CASQKGGSGTGELFF
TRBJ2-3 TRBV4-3 CASSQLRLGGTDTQYF
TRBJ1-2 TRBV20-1 CSPSQGDYGYTF
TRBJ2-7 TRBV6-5 CASSYGTEGPYEQYF
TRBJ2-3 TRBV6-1 CASSDSTGTVSTDTQYF
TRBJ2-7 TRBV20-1 CSASGRTSGRPYEQYF
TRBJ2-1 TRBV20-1 CSASPLLTSGSWNEQFF
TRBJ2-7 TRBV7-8 CASSSAKGREYDYEQYF
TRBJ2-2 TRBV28 CATRTTGTGDTGELFF
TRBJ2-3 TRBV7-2 CASSPVGGFTDTQYF
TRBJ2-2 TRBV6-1 CASSLPSGSGTGELFF
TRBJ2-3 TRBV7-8 CASSLRTGIVADTQYF
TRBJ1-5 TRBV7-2 CASSLTPGGYNQPQHF
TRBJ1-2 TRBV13 CASSLDGTSGGYNYGYTF
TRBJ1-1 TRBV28 CASSPLDSLNTEAFF
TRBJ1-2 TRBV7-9 CASSFEGRGGYTF
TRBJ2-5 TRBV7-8 CASSSGQVKETQYF
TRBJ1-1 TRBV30 CAWAGGQTEAFF
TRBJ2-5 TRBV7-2 CASSTLAGTGKTQYF
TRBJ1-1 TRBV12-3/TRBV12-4 CASSWMGNTEAFF
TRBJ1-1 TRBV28 CASSSSGTGLPGAEAFF